This T cell receptor (beta chain) came from a study of T cells in Graves' hyperthyroidism and ophthalmopathy. Isolation of PBMCs was performed on 8.5 to 10 ml fresh peripheral blood. Amplification yielded TCR beta CDR3 regions, with RNA transcripts as the source. The HTBI primer set drove a first-round RT-PCR of the TCR CDR3. TCRdb passed the multiplex PCR reads through MiXCR, listing each CDR3 protein once. The sample yields 600,000 to 800,000 distinct CDR3 sequences, over 35% seen once. Ten or more counts support this clonotype. The sequenced sample was blood. The receptor was derived from a woman aged 40 to 50 with Graves' hyperthyroidism.

CDR3 sequence: CSVDRGDEQYF. CDR3 DNA: TGCAGCGTTGATAGGGGCGACGAGCAGTACTTC. The chain employs TRBV29-1 and TRBJ2-7, with D possibly TRBD1 on 5 matching bases. Germline assignment: CDR1 SQVTM and CDR2 ANQGSEA. The CDR3 is 11 amino acids. The V and J ends lost 3 bases and 5 bases respectively, with 8 bases between them.